This T cell receptor (beta chain) was sequenced during a study of blood T cell repertoires in COVID-19. On the study more broadly: Sites in the United States, Italy and Spain provided acute and convalescent COVID-19 samples. Sources were T cells, B-cell-depleted T cells, or PBMCs; the material itself was cDNA or gDNA.

This CDR3 has 16 amino acids. V was pared by 0 bases and J by 0 bases, with 6 bases between. Germline CDR1 is LGHNA and CDR2 is YNFKEQ. In the original workflow: Reference gene primers were amplified, and this amplification served to estimate nucleated cell counts. Produced via immunoSEQ multiplex PCR; TCRdb's table is partial and in-frame only. Clone size and the V and J calls come from that table; the DNA yielded D and trimming. The sample records approximately 380,000 clones, about 85% being singletons. The V gene is TRBV4-2, the J gene TRBJ2-6; TRBD1 is a possible D gene (5 bases). The source of this sequence is a woman aged 18-29 years with acute or convalescent COVID-19. The sample was peripheral blood. CDR3 amino acids: CASSQDTGSGANVLTF. CDR3 bases: TGTGCCAGCAGCCAAGATACAGGCTCTGGGGCCAACGTCCTGACTTTC.